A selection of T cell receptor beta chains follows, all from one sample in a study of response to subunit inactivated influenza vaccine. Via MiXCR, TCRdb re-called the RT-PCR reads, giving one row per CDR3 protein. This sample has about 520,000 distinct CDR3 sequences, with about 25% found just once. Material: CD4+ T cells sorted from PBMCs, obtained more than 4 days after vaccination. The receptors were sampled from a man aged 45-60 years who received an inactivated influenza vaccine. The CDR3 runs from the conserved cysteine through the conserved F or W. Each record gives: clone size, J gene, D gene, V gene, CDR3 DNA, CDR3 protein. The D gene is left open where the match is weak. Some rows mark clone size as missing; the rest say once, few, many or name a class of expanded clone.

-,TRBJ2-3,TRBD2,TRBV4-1,TGCGCCAGCAGCGCGGGGGTACACACAGATACGCAGTATTTT,CASSAGVHTDTQYF
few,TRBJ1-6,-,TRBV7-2,TGTGCCAGCAGCTTAGGGGGCAGAAGGAATTCACCCCTCCACTTT,CASSLGGRRNSPLHF
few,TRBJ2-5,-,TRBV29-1,TGCAGCGTTGTGTATCGGGCTGGGTGGACCCAGTACTTC,CSVVYRAGWTQYF
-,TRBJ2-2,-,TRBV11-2,TGTGCCAGCAGCCCCCAACCCGGGGAGCTGTTTTTT,CASSPQPGELFF
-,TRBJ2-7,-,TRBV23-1,TGCGCCAGCAGTCAATCGGTGCCCTCCAGGCACTCCTACGAGCAGTACTTC,CASSQSVPSRHSYEQYF
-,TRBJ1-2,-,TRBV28,TGTGCCAGCAGTTTAATCGGGGCGAATAATGGCTACACCTTC,CASSLIGANNGYTF
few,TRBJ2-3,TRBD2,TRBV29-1,TGCAGCGTTGAAAGACTAGCGGGGGGGCGGAGGGATACGCAGTATTTT,CSVERLAGGRRDTQYF
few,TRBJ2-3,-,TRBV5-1,TGCGCCAGCAGCTTGGCTCCCAGGGCAGATACGCAGTATTTT,CASSLAPRADTQYF
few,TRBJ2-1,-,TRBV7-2,TGTGCCAGCAGCTTAGGAGGACCGACCTACAATGAGCAGTTCTTC,CASSLGGPTYNEQFF
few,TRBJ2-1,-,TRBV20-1,TGCAGTGCTTTCGCGAACTCCTACAATGAGCAGTTCTTC,CSAFANSYNEQFF
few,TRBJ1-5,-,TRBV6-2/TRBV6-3,TGTGCCAGCAGAGAGACAGGTAATCAGCCCCAGCATTTT,CASRETGNQPQHF
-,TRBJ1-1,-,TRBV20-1,TGCAGTGCTAGAGAAGCCAGGGCTCCGAACACTGAAGCTTTCTTT,CSAREARAPNTEAFF
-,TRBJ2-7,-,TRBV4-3,TGCGCCAGCAGCCAAGAGGTGCGGGGAGACTACGAGCAGTACTTC,CASSQEVRGDYEQYF
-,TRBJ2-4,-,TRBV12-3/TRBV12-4,TGTGCCAGCAGGCCAGCATCGCTAGCCAAAAACATTCAGTACTTC,CASRPASLAKNIQYF
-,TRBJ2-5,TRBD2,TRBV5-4,TGTGCCAGCAGCTTGGAGCGGGGGACGCAAGAGACCCAGTACTTC,CASSLERGTQETQYF
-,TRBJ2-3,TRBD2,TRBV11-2,TGTGCCAGCAGCCAGGGACTAGCGGGGCTCACAGATACGCAGTATTTT,CASSQGLAGLTDTQYF
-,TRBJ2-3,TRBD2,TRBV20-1,TGCAGTGCTAGAACCCTAGAGCGGGGGGGCTCAGATACGCAGTATTTT,CSARTLERGGSDTQYF
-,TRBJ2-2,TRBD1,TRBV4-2,TGTGCCAGCAGCCAAGCCCAGGGGGACACCGGGGAGCTGTTTTTT,CASSQAQGDTGELFF
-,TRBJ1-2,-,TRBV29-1,TGCGGCCGTAAGGGCCGCAAATGGGGCTATGGCTACACCTTC,CGRKGRKWGYGYTF
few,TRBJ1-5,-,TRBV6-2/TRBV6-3,TGTGCCAGCAGTTACCGCACGGGACCGGGAACGGGGCAGCCCCAGCATTTT,CASSYRTGPGTGQPQHF
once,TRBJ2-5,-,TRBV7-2,TGTGCCAGCAGCTTAGCAACCCAAGAGACCCAGTACTTC,CASSLATQETQYF
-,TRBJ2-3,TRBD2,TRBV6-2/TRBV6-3,TGTGCCAGCAGTTACGGCCTAGCGGGGGGGGATACGCAGTATTTT,CASSYGLAGGDTQYF
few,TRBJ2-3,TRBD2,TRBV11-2,TGTGCCAGCAGAAAAAGGGGAGCGGGAGCGTTCCCAGATACGCAGTATTTT,CASRKRGAGAFPDTQYF
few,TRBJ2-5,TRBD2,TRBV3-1,TGTGCCAGCAGCCAGACTAGCGGTGGAGAGACCCAGTACTTC,CASSQTSGGETQYF
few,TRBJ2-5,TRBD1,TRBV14,TGTGCCAGCAGCCAAGGGGACAGGGATGAGGAGACCCAGTACTTC,CASSQGDRDEETQYF
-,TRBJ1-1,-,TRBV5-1,TGCGCCAGCAGCTCCCGGGGACTGAATGAAGCTTTCTTT,CASSSRGLNEAFF
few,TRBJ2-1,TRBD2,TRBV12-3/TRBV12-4,TGTGCCAGCAGTTTAAACCGGGAGGGCCGGTATGAGCAGTTCTTC,CASSLNREGRYEQFF
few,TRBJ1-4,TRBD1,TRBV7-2,TGTGCCAGCAGCTCAAGGGGGCGGACTAATGAAAAACTGTTTTTT,CASSSRGRTNEKLFF
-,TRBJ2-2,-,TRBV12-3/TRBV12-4,TGTGCCAGCAGTCCTCCCGGGGGCAGGGCGAACACCGGGGAGCTGTTTTTT,CASSPPGGRANTGELFF
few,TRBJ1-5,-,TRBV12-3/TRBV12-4,TGTGCCAGCAGTTCGAGTCAGGCCAGCAATCAGCCCCAGCATTTT,CASSSSQASNQPQHF
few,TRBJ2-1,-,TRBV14,TGTGCCAGCAGCCGTTGGGAAACCCTCAATGAGCAGTTCTTC,CASSRWETLNEQFF
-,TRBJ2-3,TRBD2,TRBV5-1,TGCGCCAGCAGGCAGCGGGGGGATAGCACAGATACGCAGTATTTT,CASRQRGDSTDTQYF
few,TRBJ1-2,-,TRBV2,TGTGCCAGCAGTGAACGCAGGATTAACTATGGCTACACCTTC,CASSERRINYGYTF
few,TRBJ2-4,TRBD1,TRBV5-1,TGCGCCAGCAGCTTGACGCGTACAGGGGGAAACATTCAGTACTTC,CASSLTRTGGNIQYF
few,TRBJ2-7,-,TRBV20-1,TGCAGTGCTAGAGATGCTCGAAAGGACTACGAGCAGTACTTC,CSARDARKDYEQYF
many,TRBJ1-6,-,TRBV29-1,TGCAGCGTTGGAGGGGCCCAGGGAGCACCCCTCCACTTT,CSVGGAQGAPLHF
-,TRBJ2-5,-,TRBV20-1,TGCAGTGCTAGAGATTATACAACCCGGTCTGGAGAGACCCAGTACTTC,CSARDYTTRSGETQYF
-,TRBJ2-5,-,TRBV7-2,TGTGACAGCAGCTCCGGGAGCTATCGAGAGACCCAGTACTTC,CDSSSGSYRETQYF
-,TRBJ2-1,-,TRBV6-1,TGTGCCAGCAGTGACACGGGACGGGTCTACAATGAGCAGTTCTTC,CASSDTGRVYNEQFF
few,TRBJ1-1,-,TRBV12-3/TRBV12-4,TGTGCCAGCAGTACGAACAGGGTTGGTAGCACTGAAGCTTTCTTT,CASSTNRVGSTEAFF